Listed here are 25 T cell receptor beta chains from one sample, sequenced in a study of T-cell reconstitution after alpha-beta-depleted transplantation in children. Construction of the TCRbeta library involved unique molecular identifiers. One entry per CDR3 protein results from TCRdb running MiXCR on the PCR reads. The data show some 550,000 distinct CDR3 sequences, roughly 18% seen once. The sequences come from PBMCs from the stem cell graft donor, collected from the stem cell graft. The receptors come from a human donor who donated a stem cell graft to a child with acute lymphoblastic leukemia.

The chain uses TRBV29-1 and TRBJ2-7; D uncertain. Between the trimmed V and J ends, which lost 4 bases and 4 bases, there was a span of 14 bases. CDR1 and CDR2 from the germline V gene are SQVTM and ANQGSEA. The CDR3 runs 13 residues. The CDR3 sequence: CSVVWTAFYEQYF. The CDR3 DNA is TGCAGCGTTGTTTGGACCGCTTTTTACGAGCAGTACTTC.

The genes are TRBV6-1 and TRBJ2-7, with 8 bases that match TRBD2. Germline V gene data show CDR1 as MNHNS and CDR2 as SASEGT. V gave up 4 bases and J gave up 1 base; unmatched junction bases: 6. The CDR3 consists of 15 residues. The CDR3 DNA follows: TGTGCCAGCAGTGGTCGGCTAGCGGGTTCCTACGAGCAGTACTTC. Protein product: CASSGRLAGSYEQYF.

This clonotype was picked up a small number of times. The chain combines TRBV28 with TRBJ2-3; D not resolved. The V gene lost 3 bases and the J gene lost 3 bases, with 10 bases spanning the gap. Per the germline V gene, CDR1 is MDHEN and CDR2 is SYDVKM. The CDR3 is 14 residues long. CDR3 sequence (DNA): TGTGCCAGCAGTTTTCAGATAGGGACAGATACGCAGTATTTT. As protein: CASSFQIGTDTQYF.

V is TRBV12-3 or TRBV12-4 and J is TRBJ2-7, with 12 bases fitting TRBD2. The V gene end was trimmed by 3 bases and the J gene end by 3 bases; junction bases not matched to a gene: 6. CDR3 length equals 16 residues. The CDR3 DNA follows: TGTGCCAGCAGTTTCCCGGGACTAGCGGGTTTCTACGAGCAGTACTTC. Translated: CASSFPGLAGFYEQYF.

In this sample, this clonotype turned up a few times. The V and J genes are TRBV9 and TRBJ2-7; 12 bases line up with TRBD2. The CDR3 has 15 amino acids. Germline CDR1 reads SGDLS; CDR2 reads YYNGEE. Trimming at V came to 3 bases and at J to 7 bases, leaving 8 bases not matched to a gene. DNA for the CDR3: TGTGCCAGCAGCGCCAGACTAGCGGGAGACGGTGAGCAGTACTTC. Translating gives CASSARLAGDGEQYF.

The V and J genes are TRBV7-9 and TRBJ2-3, with D unclear. The germline gives CDR1 SEHNR, CDR2 FQNEAQ (reference sequence). Trimming removed 6 bases from V and 1 base from J, with 20 bases in between. This CDR3 comprises 17 residues. The CDR3 nucleotides are TGTGCCAGCAGTCAACGCCGGGCCAAATCTGGCACAGATACGCAGTATTTT. Protein: CASSQRRAKSGTDTQYF.

This rearrangement joins TRBV19 to TRBJ2-2; no definite D call. The CDR3 has 12 amino acids. V lost 3 bases, J lost 6 bases, and 5 bases lay in between. From germline, CDR1 is LNHDA and CDR2 SQIVND (reference sequence). The CDR3 DNA reads TGTGCCAGTAGTATTTCTGCCGGGGAGCTGTTTTTT. This codes for CASSISAGELFF. Looking up the rest from reference TRBV19 and TRBJ2-2 gives the full variable domain: DGGITQSPKYLFRKEGQNVTLSCEQNLNHDAMYWYRQDPGQGLRLIYYSQIVNDFQKGDIAEGYSVSREKKESFPLTVTSAQKNPTAFYLCASSISAGELFFGEGSRLTVL.

The CDR3 region is CASRPPTGTSGTTQYF. The CDR3 region has the DNA TGTGCCAGCAGGCCTCCTACCGGGACTAGCGGGACAACGCAGTATTTT. This chain links TRBV7-9 with TRBJ2-3, with 13 bases that match TRBD2. The J segment lost 9 bases and the V segment lost 6 bases, leaving 12 bases of the junction unmatched. Germline V gives CDR1 SEHNR, CDR2 FQNEAQ (reference sequence). The CDR3 runs 16 residues.

A few counts support this clonotype. V usage is TRBV12-3 or TRBV12-4 and J usage is TRBJ1-2; D gene unclear. There are 14 residues in the CDR3. V lost 2 bases and J 4 bases, leaving 11 bases between the germline ends. The CDR3 here is CASSLYGGGYGYTF. The DNA for the CDR3 is TGTGCCAGCAGTTTATATGGTGGAGGCTATGGCTACACCTTC.

J is TRBJ1-2 and V is TRBV5-6; tentative D call: TRBD1 (6 bases). CDR3 length: 14 residues. V was cut by 2 bases and J by 4 bases, with 12 bases left in between. CDR1 and CDR2 from the germline V gene are SGHDT and YYEEEE. The CDR3 is CASSFSGAGYGYTF. DNA of the CDR3: TGTGCCAGCAGCTTTTCAGGGGCCGGCTATGGCTACACCTTC.

This rearrangement joins TRBV21-1 to TRBJ2-1; TRBD2 reflects the table's D call only, with no check against the DNA. TRBV21-1 is flagged as a pseudogene. There are 18 residues in the CDR3. The CDR3 spells CARPPRLAGGPGYNEQFF. CDR3 nucleotides: TGTGCCAGGCCCCCCCGACTAGCGGGAGGGCCAGGTTACAATGAGCAGTTCTTC.

The chain has TRBV10-3 and TRBJ2-3, with 9 positions matching TRBD2. Looked up from germline, CDR1 is ENHRY and CDR2 is SYGVKD. The J segment lost 5 bases and the V segment lost 4 bases, leaving 4 bases of the junction unmatched. This CDR3 contains 14 residues. The CDR3, as DNA: TGTGCCATCAGTGGTAGCGGGAGCGGAGATACGCAGTATTTT. The encoded protein is CAISGSGSGDTQYF.

This clonotype showed up just a few times. The chain has TRBV5-1 and TRBJ2-1; 16 bases map to TRBD2. Germline V gene data show CDR1 as SGHRS and CDR2 as YFSETQ. This CDR3 has 17 amino acids. J gave up 5 bases and V 4 bases, and 6 bases lay outside the gene matches. The CDR3 DNA reads as TGCGCCAGCAGCCTCGGGACTAGCGGGAGGGCCAACAATGAGCAGTTCTTC. Protein: CASSLGTSGRANNEQFF. Supplemented by reference TRBV5-1 and TRBJ2-1, the full variable domain reads KAGVTQTPRYLIKTRGQQVTLSCSPISGHRSVSWYQQTPGQGLQFLFEYFSETQRNKGNFPGRFSGRQFSNSRSEMNVSTLELGDSALYLCASSLGTSGRANNEQFFGPGTRLTVL.

V is TRBV18 and J is TRBJ1-5; D might be TRBD1 (5 bases). Germline V gene lookup returns CDR1 KGHSH and CDR2 LQKENI. The V gene lost 3 bases and the J gene lost 1 base, with 10 bases spanning the gap. CDR3 size: 15 residues. The CDR3 region has the DNA TGTGCCAGCTCACCGTACAGGCCAAGCAATCAGCCCCAGCATTTT. Protein sequence: CASSPYRPSNQPQHF.

The V call is TRBV20-1, the J call TRBJ2-3; D unclear. Germline CDR1 reads DFQATT; CDR2 reads SNEGSKA (reference sequence). The V end was cut by 5 bases, the J end by 3 bases, with 9 bases between. The length of the CDR3 is 12 residues. The CDR3 DNA reads as TGCAGTGCTGCGATAGCTACAGATACGCAGTATTTT. Its protein product is CSAAIATDTQYF.

The V call is TRBV11-1, the J call TRBJ1-3, with 7 positions matching TRBD1. The CDR3 is made up of 18 amino acids. Trimming took 4 bases from V and 0 from J; bases not matched to a gene: 12. The germline V gene encodes CDR1 SGHAT and CDR2 FQDESV (reference sequence). The chain's CDR3 is CASSSGTAPDFSGNTIYF. CDR3 coding DNA: TGTGCCAGCAGCTCAGGGACAGCCCCAGATTTCTCTGGAAACACCATATATTTT. Drawing the rest from reference TRBV11-1 and TRBJ1-3, the complete variable domain is EAEVAQSPRYKITEKSQAVAFWCDPISGHATLYWYRQILGQGPELLVQFQDESVVDDSQLPKDRFSAERLKGVDSTLKIQPAELGDSAMYLCASSSGTAPDFSGNTIYFGEGSWLTVV.

The V gene is TRBV5-6, the J gene TRBJ2-5; the match to TRBD2 covers 15 bases. J lost 4 bases, V lost 3 bases, and 13 bases had no gene match. Germline CDR1 reads SGHDT; CDR2 reads YYEEEE. The CDR3 covers 19 residues. CDR3 nucleotides: TGTGCCAGCAGCTCTTTAACCGGGACTAGCGGGAGGTCGCGAGAGACCCAGTACTTC. It is translated as CASSSLTGTSGRSRETQYF.

This clonotype turned up a few times. The V gene is TRBV7-9, the J gene TRBJ2-7, with unresolved D. Trimming removed 5 bases from V and 0 bases from J, with 8 bases in between. CDR3 length equals 13 residues. The germline V gene encodes CDR1 SEHNR and CDR2 FQNEAQ (reference sequence). In nucleotides, the CDR3 is TGTGCCAGCAGCCCTGATCCCTCCTACGAGCAGTACTTC. It codes for CASSPDPSYEQYF.

The rearrangement uses TRBV7-2 and TRBJ2-3, with D unclear. The CDR3 totals 15 residues. Germline lookup yields CDR1 SGHTA and CDR2 FQGNSA. V was pared by 1 base and J by 6 bases, with 14 bases between. As DNA, the CDR3 is TGTGCCAGCAGCTTAGTATCCGGGCTTAGGGATACGCAGTATTTT. Its translation: CASSLVSGLRDTQYF.

This clonotype was seen more than once but under ten times. The chain combines TRBV7-6 with TRBJ2-2; no reliable D call. This CDR3 is built from 14 residues. Germline CDR1 and CDR2: SGHVS and FNYEAQ. The V end was cut by 3 bases, the J end by 5 bases, with 10 bases between. CDR3 nucleotides: TGTGCCAGCAGCTTGTCCGTGGGAACCGGGGAGCTGTTTTTT. Amino acid sequence: CASSLSVGTGELFF.

This clonotype has a handful of counts. The chain's CDR3 is CASSLLAYEQYF. As DNA, the CDR3 is TGTGCCAGCAGCCTACTGGCATACGAGCAGTACTTC. The chain links TRBV16 to TRBJ2-7; D is uncertain. The CDR3 contains 12 residues. Per germline, CDR1 KGHSY and CDR2 FQNENV. Trimming took 4 bases from V and 4 from J, leaving 8 bases between them.

A few counts support this clonotype. The J gene is TRBJ2-1, the V gene TRBV6-1; D unresolved. Germline lookup yields CDR1 MNHNS and CDR2 SASEGT. V was cut by 2 bases and J by 3 bases, with 11 bases left in between. This CDR3 contains 15 residues. CDR3 sequence (DNA): TGTGCCAGCAGTGAACGACGACCCAGCTACAATGAGCAGTTCTTC. Protein sequence: CASSERRPSYNEQFF.

V and J are TRBV7-9 and TRBJ1-5, with D uncertain. Trimming stripped 3 bases from V and 2 bases from J, with 8 bases between. Germline-derived CDR1 and CDR2 are SEHNR and FQNEAQ (reference sequence). This CDR3 has 14 amino acids. The CDR3 DNA sequence: TGTGCCAGCAGCTTTTCTGCGGGCAATCAGCCCCAGCATTTT. It translates to CASSFSAGNQPQHF.

In regard to this clonotype: The junction and the germline gene differ at one end; a read error may be behind it. This chain joins TRBV14 and TRBJ1-3; TRBD1 might be the D (6 bases). The CDR3 contains 15 residues. CDR1 and CDR2 (germline): SGHDN, FVKESK. The CDR3 sequence: CASSQEQGAGNAIYF. The CDR3 DNA sequence: TGTGCCAGCAGCCAAGAACAGGGAGCTGGAAACGCCATATATTTT. Full variable domain (rest looked up from reference TRBV14 and TRBJ1-3): EAGVTQFPSHSVIEKGQTVTLRCDPISGHDNLYWYRRVMGKEIKFLLHFVKESKQDESGMPNNRFLAERTGGTYSTLKVQPAELEDSGVYFCASSQEQGAGNAIYFGEGSWLTVV.

This clonotype has more than one count but fewer than ten. The chain has TRBV20-1 and TRBJ2-1; D is possibly TRBD2 (5 bases). V lost 2 bases to trimming and J lost 7 bases, with 12 bases between them. Germline values: CDR1 DFQATT, CDR2 SNEGSKA (reference sequence). The CDR3 is 13 residues long. The CDR3 region is CSARRRERNEQFF. The CDR3 nucleotides are TGCAGTGCTAGAAGACGAGAGCGGAATGAGCAGTTCTTC.